One T cell receptor (beta chain) is described in this entry. Its target is unknown. The germline V gene has CDR1 LNHDA and CDR2 SQIVND (reference sequence). CDR3 size: 16 residues. V lost 3 bases and J 0 bases, leaving 9 bases between the germline ends. The data belong to a study of shared clonotypes between healthy human individuals. Study observations and caveats: Represented diversity (both genetic and exposure-history) was limited by the small number of donors.

Data came from immunoSEQ multiplex PCR; TCRdb stores just in-frame clones and leaves some out. This sample has some 530,000 clones; over 70% occur once, and the top ten carry approximately 12%. The sequenced sample was PBMCs. This chain links TRBV19 with TRBJ2-6, with D unresolved. The source is a woman aged 40 to 50 in good health. Some clones in this sample may be carry-over from other donors' samples. CDR3 region: CASSIGQRSGANVLTF. The CDR3 DNA reads as TGTGCCAGTAGTATTGGTCAGCGCTCTGGGGCCAACGTCCTGACTTTC.